Reported below is one T cell receptor beta chain. The template used for profiling TCR beta VDJ and CDR3 was genomic DNA. Each CDR3 protein is one row after TCRdb ran MiXCR on the reads. The data contain a few hundred thousand distinct CDR3 sequences, about 59% of them singletons. The sample comes from a study of CD8+CD57+ T cells in acquired aplastic anemia. Germline assignment: CDR1 SEHNR and CDR2 FQNEAQ (reference sequence). After removal of 1 base from V and 6 bases from J, the junction contained 6 bases not matched to a gene. CDR3 size: 17 residues. This rearrangement joins TRBV7-9 to TRBJ2-3; TRBD2 matches 14 bases. The sample taken for sequencing was sorted CD4+, CD8+, or CD8+CD57+ T cells (not recorded which) from PBMCs. The source is a human donor in good health. Written as DNA, the CDR3 is TGTGCCAGCAGCTTAGAGGGGACTAGCGGGAGTTGGGATACGCAGTATTTT. Its protein is CASSLEGTSGSWDTQYF.